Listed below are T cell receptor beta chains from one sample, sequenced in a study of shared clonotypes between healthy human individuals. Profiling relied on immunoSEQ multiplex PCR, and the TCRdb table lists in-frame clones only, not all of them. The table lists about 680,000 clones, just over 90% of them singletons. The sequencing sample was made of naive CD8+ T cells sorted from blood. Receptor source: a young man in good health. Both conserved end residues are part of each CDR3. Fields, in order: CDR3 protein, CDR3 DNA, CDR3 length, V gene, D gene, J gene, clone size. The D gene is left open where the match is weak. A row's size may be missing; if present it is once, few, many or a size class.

CDR3: CASSSHRQGMETQYF
DNA: TGTGCCAGCAGCTCACATCGACAGGGTATGGAGACCCAGTACTTC
length: 15
V: TRBV5-6
D: TRBD1
J: TRBJ2-5
size: once

CDR3: CASSWAAESYEQYF
DNA: TGCGCCAGCAGCTGGGCGGCAGAGAGCTACGAGCAGTACTTC
length: 14
V: TRBV5-1
D: .
J: TRBJ2-7
size: .

CDR3: CASSYGGGNQPQHF
DNA: TGTGCCAGCAGTTACGGGGGTGGCAATCAGCCCCAGCATTTT
length: 14
V: TRBV6-6
D: .
J: TRBJ1-5
size: .

CDR3: CASSVVGSGRANEQFF
DNA: TGTGCCAGCAGCGTAGTAGGTAGCGGGAGGGCAAATGAGCAGTTCTTC
length: 16
V: TRBV9
D: TRBD2
J: TRBJ2-1
size: .

CDR3: CASSQMNEQFF
DNA: TGTGCCAGCTCCCAGATGAATGAGCAGTTCTTC
length: 11
V: TRBV7-8
D: .
J: TRBJ2-1
size: once

CDR3: CASSLSRDRAAYEQYF
DNA: TGTGCCAGCAGCTTAAGCCGGGACAGGGCAGCCTACGAGCAGTACTTC
length: 16
V: TRBV11-2
D: TRBD1
J: TRBJ2-7
size: once

CDR3: CASSLGWGEGHDEQFF
DNA: TGTGCCAGCAGCTTAGGTTGGGGCGAGGGGCACGATGAGCAGTTCTTC
length: 16
V: TRBV7-9
D: .
J: TRBJ2-1
size: .

CDR3: CASSLDLELDTQYF
DNA: TGTGCCAGCAGTCTTGACTTGGAACTGGATACGCAGTATTTT
length: 14
V: TRBV27
D: .
J: TRBJ2-3
size: once

CDR3: CASSLSGQGHEQYF
DNA: TGTGCCAGCAGCTTATCTGGACAGGGGCACGAGCAGTACTTC
length: 14
V: TRBV7-3
D: TRBD1
J: TRBJ2-7
size: .

CDR3: CASSLDPPTGLTSYEQYF
DNA: TGCGCCAGCAGCCTCGACCCACCCACAGGGCTAACCTCCTACGAGCAGTACTTC
length: 18
V: TRBV4-3
D: .
J: TRBJ2-7
size: .

CDR3: CASSPSYNEQFF
DNA: TGTGCCAGCAGCCCATCCTACAATGAGCAGTTCTTC
length: 12
V: TRBV13
D: .
J: TRBJ2-1
size: .

CDR3: CAISATSNTEAFF
DNA: TGTGCCATCAGTGCCACCTCCAACACTGAAGCTTTCTTT
length: 13
V: TRBV10-3
D: .
J: TRBJ1-1
size: .

CDR3: CASSLGTGQQSEAFF
DNA: TGTGCCAGCAGCTTAGGAACAGGACAGCAATCTGAAGCTTTCTTT
length: 15
V: TRBV7-6
D: .
J: TRBJ1-1
size: .

CDR3: CSVGAAARPDTQYF
DNA: TGCAGCGTTGGGGCCGCCGCCCGCCCAGATACGCAGTATTTT
length: 14
V: TRBV29-1
D: .
J: TRBJ2-3
size: .

CDR3: CASSYQLAGNTGELFF
DNA: TGTGCCAGCAGTTATCAACTAGCGGGTAACACCGGGGAGCTGTTTTTT
length: 16
V: TRBV6-5
D: TRBD2
J: TRBJ2-2
size: once

CDR3: CASSGTTGSGELFF
DNA: TGTGCCAGCAGTGGGACGACAGGGTCCGGGGAGCTGTTTTTT
length: 14
V: TRBV27
D: TRBD1
J: TRBJ2-2
size: .

CDR3: CASSDLVINEQFF
DNA: TGCGCCAGCAGTGATCTAGTAATCAATGAGCAGTTCTTC
length: 13
V: TRBV10-2
D: .
J: TRBJ2-1
size: .

CDR3: CASSAGQASYEQYF
DNA: TGCGCCAGCAGCGCAGGACAGGCCTCCTACGAGCAGTACTTC
length: 14
V: TRBV5-1
D: TRBD1
J: TRBJ2-7
size: .

CDR3: CASSLGNEQFF
DNA: TGTGCCAGCAGCTTGGGGAATGAGCAGTTCTTC
length: 11
V: TRBV5-6
D: .
J: TRBJ2-1
size: once

CDR3: CASSPGQGRDTQYF
DNA: TGTGCCAGCAGCCCCGGTCAGGGGCGAGATACGCAGTATTTT
length: 14
V: TRBV27
D: .
J: TRBJ2-3
size: .

CDR3: CASSLTTFSYEQYF
DNA: TGTGCCAGTAGCCTGACAACTTTCTCCTACGAGCAGTACTTC
length: 14
V: TRBV14
D: .
J: TRBJ2-7
size: .

CDR3: CASSFGTSVDEQYF
DNA: TGTGCCAGCAGTTTTGGGACTAGCGTCGACGAGCAGTACTTC
length: 14
V: TRBV28
D: TRBD2
J: TRBJ2-7
size: .

CDR3: CASSENRNPYEQYF
DNA: TGTGCCAGCAGTGAGAACAGAAATCCCTACGAGCAGTACTTC
length: 14
V: TRBV6-1
D: .
J: TRBJ2-7
size: .

CDR3: CASKPVSSYNEQFF
DNA: TGTGCCAGTAAGCCGGTGAGCTCCTACAATGAGCAGTTCTTC
length: 14
V: TRBV19
D: .
J: TRBJ2-1
size: .

CDR3: CASSLGDSSNQPQHF
DNA: TGTGCCAGCAGCTTAGGGGACAGTAGCAATCAGCCCCAGCATTTT
length: 15
V: TRBV7-9
D: TRBD1
J: TRBJ1-5
size: .

CDR3: CASSITSVTYEQYF
DNA: TGTGCCAGTAGTATAACTAGCGTCACCTACGAGCAGTACTTC
length: 14
V: TRBV19
D: TRBD2
J: TRBJ2-7
size: .

CDR3: CASSPESRGYGYTF
DNA: TGCGCCAGCAGCCCCGAGTCCCGTGGATATGGCTACACCTTC
length: 14
V: TRBV4-3
D: .
J: TRBJ1-2
size: few

CDR3: CASSSDWGSMADTQYF
DNA: TGTGCCAGCAGTTCGGACTGGGGGAGTATGGCAGATACGCAGTATTTT
length: 16
V: TRBV27
D: .
J: TRBJ2-3
size: .

CDR3: CASSLAPLTANYGYTF
DNA: TGCGCCAGCAGCTTGGCCCCACTGACAGCTAACTATGGCTACACCTTC
length: 16
V: TRBV5-1
D: .
J: TRBJ1-2
size: .

CDR3: CASSSNEQFF
DNA: TGTGCCAGCAGCTCCAATGAGCAGTTCTTC
length: 10
V: TRBV7-9
D: .
J: TRBJ2-1
size: .

CDR3: CSVEDLRGRAYEQYF
DNA: TGCAGCGTTGAAGATCTTCGCGGGAGGGCCTACGAGCAGTACTTC
length: 15
V: TRBV29-1
D: TRBD2
J: TRBJ2-7
size: .

CDR3: CASSPWTGPYEQYF
DNA: TGTGCCAGCAGTCCCTGGACAGGACCCTACGAGCAGTACTTC
length: 14
V: TRBV6-5
D: TRBD1
J: TRBJ2-7
size: .

CDR3: CASSLRVAANYEQYF
DNA: TGTGCCAGCAGCTTGCGGGTGGCAGCGAACTACGAGCAGTACTTC
length: 15
V: TRBV5-6
D: .
J: TRBJ2-7
size: .

CDR3: CASAGLAVNNEQFF
DNA: TGTGCCAGTGCGGGACTAGCGGTCAACAATGAGCAGTTCTTC
length: 14
V: TRBV28
D: TRBD2
J: TRBJ2-1
size: .

CDR3: CASSLGQGGPDEQFF
DNA: TGTGCCAGCAGTTTGGGACAGGGGGGACCGGATGAGCAGTTCTTC
length: 15
V: TRBV27
D: TRBD1
J: TRBJ2-1
size: .

CDR3: CASRYGGGPQETQYF
DNA: TGCGCCAGCAGGTATGGAGGCGGGCCCCAAGAGACCCAGTACTTC
length: 15
V: TRBV5-1
D: .
J: TRBJ2-5
size: few

CDR3: CASSLGGGELFF
DNA: TGTGCCAGCAGTCTAGGGGGCGGGGAGCTGTTTTTT
length: 12
V: TRBV25-1
D: .
J: TRBJ2-2
size: .

CDR3: CASSPSPGEREETQYF
DNA: TGTGCCAGCAGCCCAAGTCCCGGTGAGAGGGAAGAGACCCAGTACTTC
length: 16
V: TRBV7-9
D: .
J: TRBJ2-5
size: .

CDR3: CSVPRLAGRSSQYNEQFF
DNA: TGCAGCGTTCCCCGTCTAGCGGGACGTTCCTCACAATACAATGAGCAGTTCTTC
length: 18
V: TRBV29-1
D: TRBD2
J: TRBJ2-1
size: .

CDR3: CASKSGRPYEQFF
DNA: TGTGCCAGTAAAAGTGGGAGACCGTATGAGCAGTTCTTC
length: 13
V: TRBV19
D: .
J: TRBJ2-1
size: .

CDR3: CASSLEGQGSHQPQHF
DNA: TGTGCCAGCAGTTTAGAGGGACAGGGGTCCCATCAGCCCCAGCATTTT
length: 16
V: TRBV28
D: TRBD1
J: TRBJ1-5
size: .

CDR3: CASSLWQGAQQFF
DNA: TGTGCCAGCAGTTTATGGCAGGGGGCACAACAGTTCTTC
length: 13
V: TRBV27
D: TRBD1
J: TRBJ2-1
size: .

CDR3: CASSQLGQDTEAFF
DNA: TGTGCCAGCAGCCAATTGGGGCAGGACACTGAAGCTTTCTTT
length: 14
V: TRBV14
D: .
J: TRBJ1-1
size: .

CDR3: CASSRRTGGDEKLFF
DNA: TGTGCCAGCAGCCGACGGACAGGGGGCGATGAAAAACTGTTTTTT
length: 15
V: TRBV7-9
D: TRBD1
J: TRBJ1-4
size: .

CDR3: CASSSSTETGEQYF
DNA: TGTGCCAGCAGTTCCTCGACAGAGACAGGCGAGCAGTACTTC
length: 14
V: TRBV11-3
D: .
J: TRBJ2-7
size: .

CDR3: CTSSPRPGRETQYF
DNA: TGTACCAGCAGTCCCAGGCCCGGCCGGGAGACCCAGTACTTC
length: 14
V: TRBV27
D: .
J: TRBJ2-5
size: once

CDR3: CASSLAEATDTQYF
DNA: TGTGCCAGCAGTTTGGCGGAGGCCACAGATACGCAGTATTTT
length: 14
V: TRBV28
D: .
J: TRBJ2-3
size: .